This entry concerns a single T cell receptor beta chain. Generated by immunoSEQ multiplex PCR, the TCRdb table keeps only in-frame clones and is missing some. In the table there are approximately 140,000 clones, 80% to 90% of which are singletons. The entry originates in a study of blood T cell repertoires in COVID-19. The germline V gene has CDR1 LNHDA and CDR2 SQIVND (reference sequence). V shed 6 bases, J shed 3 bases, and the junction held 13 bases outside the gene matches. The CDR3 is made up of 16 amino acids. V usage is TRBV19 and J usage is TRBJ1-1, with 7 bases identical to TRBD1. Sequenced: peripheral blood. The TCR comes from a man aged 65 to 85 with acute or convalescent COVID-19. The DNA for the CDR3 is TGTGCCAGTAGCCGCAGACAGGGTGACTTGGACACTGAAGCTTTCTTT. Amino acids: CASSRRQGDLDTEAFF.